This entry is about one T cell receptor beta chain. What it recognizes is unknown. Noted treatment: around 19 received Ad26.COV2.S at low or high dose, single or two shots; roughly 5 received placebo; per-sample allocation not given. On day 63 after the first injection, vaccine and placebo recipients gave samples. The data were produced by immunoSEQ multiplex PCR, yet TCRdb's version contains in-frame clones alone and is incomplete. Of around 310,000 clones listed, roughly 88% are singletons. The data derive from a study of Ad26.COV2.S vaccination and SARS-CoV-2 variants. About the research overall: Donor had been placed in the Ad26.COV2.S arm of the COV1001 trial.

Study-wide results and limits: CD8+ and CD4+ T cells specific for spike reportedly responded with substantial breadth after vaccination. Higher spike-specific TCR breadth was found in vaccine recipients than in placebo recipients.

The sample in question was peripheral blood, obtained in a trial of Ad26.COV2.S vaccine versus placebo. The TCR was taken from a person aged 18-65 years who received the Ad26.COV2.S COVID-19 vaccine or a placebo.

CDR3 loop: CASRGTGRFTQYF. CDR3 nucleotides: TGTGCCAGCAGGGGGACAGGGCGGTTTACCCAGTACTTC. The chain couples TRBV14 to TRBJ2-5; 9 bases line up with TRBD1. V lost 6 bases and J lost 8; bases outside the gene matches: 7. The germline V gene has CDR1 SGHDN and CDR2 FVKESK. The length of the CDR3 is 13 residues.